This paragraph covers one T cell receptor beta chain sequence. The antigen remains unidentified. This could be a read error, since a much larger clone is one nucleotide away. The record originates from a study of tumor and adjacent non-tumor tissue in lung cancer. Whole-study context: On average, productive TCRbeta reads reached some 4.4 million per sample. General study points: Normal lung showed higher cumulative top 100 clone frequency than tumor. Tumor tissue had significantly higher TCR diversity than normal lung.

This sample's RNA came from whole unsorted tissue. This CDR3 region has 14 residues. The V end lost 1 base, the J end lost 5 bases, and 11 bases lay between the germline ends. The V gene's germline CDR1 is SGHAT and CDR2 FQNNGV. A modified ARM-PCR protocol with three rounds of nested PCR amplified TCRbeta. TCRdb analysed the multiplex PCR reads with MiXCR anew, one entry per CDR3 protein. This sample yields 120,000 or so distinct CDR3 sequences, of which around 82% are seen a single time; approximately 24% belongs to the top ten. The clonotype originates from a man between 65 and 85 years old with non-small cell lung cancer. Sequencing was performed on lung tumor tissue. The chain joins TRBV11-2 to TRBJ2-5; D may be TRBD1 or TRBD2 (5 bases each). The CDR3 spells CASSLVFGAETQYF. CDR3 DNA sequence: TGTGCCAGCAGCTTAGTCTTCGGGGCCGAGACCCAGTACTTC.